This T cell receptor beta chain was captured by sequencing in a study of cytomegalovirus exposure and HLA in healthy donors. The wider study: Across around 400 genotyped donors, about 81% landed in the Caucasian-associated ancestry cluster. Findings and limits, study-wide: Per a later analysis, about 17,000 TCR beta sequences showed association with HLA alleles at 0.05 false discovery rate. Relative to the roughly 690-donor mean, N-insertions were reportedly fewer in an Asian-associated ancestry cluster in a later analysis.

The CDR3 sequence is 15 residues long. V was clipped by 0 bases and J by 1 base; unmatched bases: 1. In germline, CDR1 is SGHNT, CDR2 YYREEE (reference sequence). A word on this clone: Its antigen is not known. The same CDR3 can be traced to other DNA sequences in this sample.

PCR employed 60 Vbeta and 13 Jbeta primers. Here immunoSEQ multiplex PCR was the method, and the copy in TCRdb shows in-frame clones only, minus some. The sample consists of about 180,000 clones, around 80% of them appearing once. The source of this sequence is a woman aged 25 to 39 in good health and CMV-seropositive. The chain uses TRBV5-4 and TRBJ1-5; 7 nucleotides align to TRBD1. The material sequenced was PBMCs. The CDR3 DNA sequence: TGTGCCAGCAGCTTGGACAGGGGAAGCAATCAGCCCCAGCATTTT. Amino acids: CASSLDRGSNQPQHF.